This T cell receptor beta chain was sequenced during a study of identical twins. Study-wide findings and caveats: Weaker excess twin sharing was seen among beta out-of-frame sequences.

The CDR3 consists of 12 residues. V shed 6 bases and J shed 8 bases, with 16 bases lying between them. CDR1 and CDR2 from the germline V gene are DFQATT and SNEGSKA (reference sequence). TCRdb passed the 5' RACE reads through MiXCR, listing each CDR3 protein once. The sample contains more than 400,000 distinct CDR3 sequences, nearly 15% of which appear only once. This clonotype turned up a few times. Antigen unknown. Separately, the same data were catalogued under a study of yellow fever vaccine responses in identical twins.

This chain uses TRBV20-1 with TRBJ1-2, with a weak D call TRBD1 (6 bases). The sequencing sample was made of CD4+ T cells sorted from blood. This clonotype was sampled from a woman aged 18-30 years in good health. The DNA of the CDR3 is TGCAGTGCCACACAGGGAACTGGGGGCTACACCTTC. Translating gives CSATQGTGGYTF.